These 2 T cell receptor beta chains share one sample of origin, sequenced in a study of beta chain features in type 1 diabetes. The sequenced template was cDNA made from the entire isolated RNA. Sequenced by immunoSEQ multiplex PCR; TCRdb stores in-frame clones only, minus some. Of around 180,000 clones in the sample, approximately 13% were seen once. Material for sequencing was central memory CD4+ T cells from blood. These receptor sequences come from a woman younger than 30 in good health.

The rearrangement uses TRBV5-4 and TRBJ1-2, with TRBD1 as a possible D gene (5 bases). The CDR3 runs 14 residues. Trimming removed 0 bases at V and 5 bases at J, with 11 bases between. Germline lookup yields CDR1 SGHNT and CDR2 YYREEE (reference sequence). The CDR3 sequence is CASSLAGTRYGYTF. CDR3 bases: TGTGCCAGCAGCTTGGCAGGGACTCGGTATGGCTACACCTTC.

Here the CDR3 DNA reads TGCGCCAGCAGCCACCAAGTGAGGGACGAGCAGTACTTC. Translated: CASSHQVRDEQYF. The chain recombines TRBV4-3 with TRBJ2-7; D is perhaps TRBD2 (5 bases). This CDR3 region has 13 residues. The germline V gene has CDR1 LGHNA and CDR2 YSLEER. V was pared by 3 bases and J by 5 bases, with 11 bases between.